Reported below is one TCR beta chain. Its antigen is not identified. Trimming cost V 8 bases and J 6 bases; bases outside gene matches: 9. The CDR3 sequence is 15 residues long. Looked up from germline, CDR1 is MNHEY and CDR2 is SVGAGI. This sample stems from a study of T cell responses to AZD1222 COVID-19 vaccine. Study outcomes and limitations: It should be noted that donors were predominantly white British and more often female, and clonal diversity was possibly underestimated.

The protocol was immunoSEQ multiplex PCR, while the TCRdb copy is restricted to in-frame clones and leaves out a portion. The sample holds around 99,000 clones; roughly 85% are singletons and the top ten take approximately 4.8%. The chain couples TRBV6-5 to TRBJ1-5; 11 nucleotides align to TRBD1. This receptor was obtained from an adult who received the AZD1222 COVID-19 vaccine. This sample comprised peripheral blood, obtained 28 days after the second AZD1222 dose. The CDR3 region is CASGPGQGGVQPQHF. Here the CDR3 DNA reads TGTGCCAGCGGCCCGGGACAGGGGGGGGTTCAGCCCCAGCATTTT.